Below, 27 T cell receptor beta chains from the same sample are listed, as sequenced in a study of beta chain features in type 1 diabetes. Sequencing targeted expressed TCRB transcripts, as all isolated RNA had been reverse transcribed. The repertoire was sequenced with immunoSEQ multiplex PCR; TCRdb's copy has only in-frame clones and lacks some. The sample holds 300,000 to 350,000 clones, around 8% seen once. The material sequenced was central memory CD4+ T cells from blood. The receptors were gathered from a woman under 30 in good health.

V and J are TRBV11-3 and TRBJ2-5; tentatively, D is TRBD2 (6 bases). The V end lost 5 bases, the J end lost 9 bases, and 16 bases lay between the germline ends. Germline V gives CDR1 SGHNT, CDR2 YENEEA. This CDR3 has 13 amino acids. The CDR3 DNA reads TGTGCCAGCAGCCAACTAGCTTCGATGTCCCAGTACTTC. Its protein product is CASSQLASMSQYF.

A few counts support this clone. This chain uses TRBV10-3 with TRBJ2-2; D gene unclear. The V and J ends lost 3 bases and 1 base respectively, with 9 bases between them. The CDR3 length is 15 residues. Per the germline V gene, CDR1 is ENHRY and CDR2 is SYGVKD. CDR3 protein: CAISEQLLNTGELFF. CDR3 nucleotides: TGTGCCATCAGTGAACAACTCTTGAACACCGGGGAGCTGTTTTTT.

This clone was seen only a few times. The J gene is TRBJ2-6, the V gene TRBV18, with 7 positions matching TRBD1. This CDR3 contains 19 residues. CDR1 is KGHSH and CDR2 is LQKENI in the germline V gene. The J segment lost 0 bases and the V segment lost 0 bases, leaving 8 bases of the junction unmatched. As DNA, the CDR3 is TGTGCCAGCTCACCACCGTTTAAACAGGGGCCCTCTGGGGCCAACGTCCTGACTTTC. It codes for CASSPPFKQGPSGANVLTF.

The chain is built from TRBV11-1 and TRBJ2-5; 7 nucleotides agree with TRBD2. From germline, CDR1 is SGHAT and CDR2 FQDESV (reference sequence). Germline trimming cut 2 bases from V and 3 bases from J; bases unmatched to any gene: 9. This CDR3 is built from 16 residues. The CDR3 is CASSLTLGAGEETQYF. The CDR3 DNA reads TGTGCCAGCAGCTTAACCCTTGGGGCGGGAGAAGAGACCCAGTACTTC.

CDR3 loop: CSVGGTGSTDTQYF. The CDR3 DNA reads TGCAGCGTTGGGGGAACAGGTAGCACAGATACGCAGTATTTT. This chain connects TRBV29-1 to TRBJ2-3; a possible D gene is TRBD1 (5 bases). Trimming took 4 bases from V and 0 from J, leaving 11 bases between them. The CDR3 is 14 residues long. CDR1 and CDR2 (germline): SQVTM, ANQGSEA.

This clone has only a few counts. The chain carries TRBV29-1 and TRBJ2-7; D remains ambiguous. V gave up 6 bases and J gave up 4 bases, with 13 bases separating them. The CDR3 extends over 12 amino acids. Per germline, CDR1 SQVTM and CDR2 ANQGSEA. In nucleotides, the CDR3 is TGCAGCGTAACTGTGGCGGCTTACGAGCAGTACTTC. Amino acids: CSVTVAAYEQYF.

The table lists this clone with a few counts. The chain employs TRBV27 and TRBJ1-1, with unresolved D. CDR1 is MNHEY and CDR2 is SMNVEV in the germline V gene (reference sequence). The CDR3 has 15 residues. V was cut by 0 bases and J by 1 base, with 9 bases left in between. The chain's CDR3 is CASSLSTVPNTEAFF. CDR3 DNA: TGTGCCAGCAGTTTATCCACAGTCCCGAACACTGAAGCTTTCTTT.

This clone has more than one count but fewer than ten. The chain has TRBV7-9 and TRBJ1-5; TRBD1 aligns across 10 bases. The length of the CDR3 is 16 residues. V shed 2 bases and J 4 bases; nucleotides not matched to a gene: 5. Germline CDR1 is SEHNR and CDR2 is FQNEAQ (reference sequence). As DNA, the CDR3 is TGTGCCAGCAGCTTACCCCGGGACAGGGGAAATCAGCCCCAGCATTTT. This translates into CASSLPRDRGNQPQHF.

V and J are TRBV28 and TRBJ1-4, with 10 nucleotides matching TRBD1. The CDR3 contains 15 residues. Germline trimming cut 6 bases from V and 5 bases from J; bases unmatched to any gene: 6. From germline, CDR1 is MDHEN and CDR2 SYDVKM. CDR3 residues: CASSRGQGLNEKLFF. In nucleotides, the CDR3 is TGTGCCAGCAGCCGGGGACAGGGGCTGAATGAAAAACTGTTTTTT.

This clone was picked up many times. The rearrangement links TRBV5-4 to TRBJ2-3; 7 positions agree with TRBD2. CDR1 and CDR2 from the germline V gene are SGHNT and YYREEE (reference sequence). Trimming cost V 2 bases and J 1 base; bases outside gene matches: 10. This CDR3 is built from 17 residues. CDR3 protein: CASSLVGGPTGTDTQYF. For the CDR3, the DNA is TGTGCCAGCAGCTTAGTGGGAGGGCCTACCGGCACAGATACGCAGTATTTT.

This rearrangement joins TRBV28 to TRBJ2-3; D unresolved. From germline, CDR1 is MDHEN and CDR2 SYDVKM. The CDR3 covers 12 residues. Trimming stripped 1 base from V and 8 bases from J, with 7 bases between. CDR3 nucleotide sequence: TGTGCCAGCAGTTTATCAAAGGGTACGCAGTATTTT. Translating gives CASSLSKGTQYF.

This clone was picked up many times. The chain couples TRBV15 to TRBJ2-1; no clear D. CDR3 length: 16 residues. Germline CDR1 reads LNHNV; CDR2 reads YYDKDF (reference sequence). The ends were cut back, 6 bases at V and 4 bases at J, with 19 bases in the middle. The CDR3 coding sequence is TGTGCCACCAGACCCATATCCGGATTCACTTACAATGAGCAGTTCTTC. This encodes CATRPISGFTYNEQFF. The whole variable domain, filled in from reference TRBV15 and TRBJ2-1, reads DAMVIQNPRYQVTQFGKPVTLSCSQTLNHNVMYWYQQKSSQAPKLLFHYYDKDFNNEADTPDNFQSRRPNTSFCFLDIRSPGLGDTAMYLCATRPISGFTYNEQFFGPGTRLTVL.

This clone was observed a few times. The gene calls are TRBV9 and TRBJ2-1; possibly TRBD1 for D (6 bases). Deletions cut 0 bases from V and 6 bases from J, with 7 bases between. The CDR3 has 13 amino acids. Germline values: CDR1 SGDLS, CDR2 YYNGEE. The CDR3 sequence is CASSVEQGNEQFF. DNA of the CDR3: TGTGCCAGCAGCGTAGAACAGGGCAATGAGCAGTTCTTC.

V gene TRBV27 combines with J gene TRBJ2-6; 8 bases match TRBD2. Germline V gives CDR1 MNHEY, CDR2 SMNVEV (reference sequence). V lost 6 bases to trimming and J lost 0 bases; unmatched junction nucleotides: 7. The CDR3 length is 17 residues. CDR3 residues: CASRELAASSGANVLTF. The DNA for the CDR3 is TGTGCCAGCAGGGAACTAGCGGCTAGCTCTGGGGCCAACGTCCTGACTTTC.

The V call is TRBV29-1, the J call TRBJ1-2; D ambiguous. CDR1 is SQVTM, CDR2 ANQGSEA, per germline. The CDR3 contains 13 residues. The ends were cut back, 6 bases at V and 1 base at J, with 12 bases in the middle. CDR3: CSVPEPLNYGYTF. Written as DNA, the CDR3 is TGCAGCGTACCGGAACCCCTTAACTATGGCTACACCTTC.

In this sample, this clone turned up many times. V is TRBV28 and J is TRBJ1-2; D remains ambiguous. CDR1 is MDHEN, CDR2 SYDVKM, per germline. Deletions cut 5 bases from V and 6 bases from J, with 7 bases between. CDR3 length: 11 residues. CDR3 sequence: CASSTLHGYTF. DNA for the CDR3: TGTGCCAGCAGTACACTCCATGGCTACACCTTC.

This clone was seen a handful of times. CDR3 amino acids: CASSVGTSGRAFTDTQYF. The CDR3 DNA sequence: TGTGCCAGCAGCGTCGGGACTAGCGGGAGGGCCTTCACAGATACGCAGTATTTT. This chain uses TRBV9 with TRBJ2-3; TRBD2 matches 16 bases. Germline CDR1 reads SGDLS; CDR2 reads YYNGEE. V lost 2 bases and J lost 2; bases outside the gene matches: 5. CDR3 length: 18 amino acids.

The chain employs TRBV6-5 and TRBJ1-2; TRBD1 matches at 9 bases. CDR3 size: 16 residues. V lost 0 bases, J lost 7 bases, and 9 bases stayed unmatched. Germline loops: CDR1 MNHEY, CDR2 SVGAGI. The CDR3 coding sequence is TGTGCCAGCAGTTACTCGTTCAGCGGGACAGGGTTTGGCTACACCTTC. Translating gives CASSYSFSGTGFGYTF.

The CDR3, as DNA: TGCGCCAGCAGCCAGGACTATGGCTACACCTTC. Translated, it gives CASSQDYGYTF. The rearrangement joins TRBV5-1 to TRBJ1-2; no clear D. Germline V gene sequence: CDR1 SGHRS, CDR2 YFSETQ. V shed 4 bases and J shed 3 bases, with 4 bases lying between them. The CDR3 runs 11 residues.

The gene calls are TRBV27 and TRBJ1-1, with no clear D. This CDR3 is built from 14 residues. The V end lost 6 bases, the J end lost 3 bases, and 14 bases lay between the germline ends. Germline loops: CDR1 MNHEY, CDR2 SMNVEV (reference sequence). The CDR3 loop is CASRRGLSDTEAFF. CDR3 DNA sequence: TGTGCCAGCAGGAGAGGGCTGTCGGACACTGAAGCTTTCTTT.

This clone was seen a handful of times. The chain recombines TRBV5-1 with TRBJ2-2; D unclear. The V gene lost 0 bases and the J gene lost 4 bases, with 4 bases spanning the gap. From germline, CDR1 is SGHRS and CDR2 YFSETQ. The CDR3 totals 13 residues. The CDR3: CASSLVVTGELFF. The CDR3 DNA is TGCGCCAGCAGCTTGGTCGTCACCGGGGAGCTGTTTTTT.

The gene calls are TRBV5-1 and TRBJ2-5; 7 bases align to TRBD2. There are 15 residues in the CDR3. Germline-derived CDR1 and CDR2 are SGHRS and YFSETQ. With 3 bases clipped from V and 6 bases from J, the junction kept 11 bases outside the gene matches. The CDR3 sequence is CASSSHVTLAKTQYF. CDR3 sequence (DNA): TGCGCCAGCAGCTCCCACGTCACACTAGCGAAGACCCAGTACTTC.

This chain uses TRBV13 with TRBJ2-5, with D perhaps matching TRBD1 (6 bases). Germline CDR1 is PRHDT and CDR2 is FYEKMQ (reference sequence). The CDR3 extends over 13 amino acids. Trimming cost V 3 bases and J 2 bases, with 7 bases left between them. The CDR3 DNA is TGTGCCAGCAGCTTGAGGGGGCAAGAGACCCAGTACTTC. Translating it yields CASSLRGQETQYF.

The chain uses TRBV27 and TRBJ2-5, with unresolved D. CDR3 length: 13 amino acids. CDR1 and CDR2 from the germline V gene are MNHEY and SMNVEV (reference sequence). V was shortened by 2 bases and J by 7 bases, with 11 bases between the two germline ends. The CDR3, as DNA: TGTGCCAGCAGTTTAAAGTCCTTCGGGACCCAGTACTTC. Amino acids: CASSLKSFGTQYF.

The J gene is TRBJ1-5, the V gene TRBV5-8; possible D gene TRBD1, 6 bases. Germline lookup yields CDR1 SGHTS and CDR2 YDEGEE. CDR3 length: 14 residues. Trimming took off 5 bases at V and 7 bases at J, with 16 bases between the two ends. DNA of the CDR3: TGTGCCAGCAGACCATGGACAGACGCCCAGCCCCAGCATTTT. The encoded protein is CASRPWTDAQPQHF.

Remarks on this clone: The same CDR3 arises from other DNA sequences in this sample as well. V is TRBV7-2 and J is TRBJ2-2, with D unclear. The CDR3 covers 12 residues. V dropped 4 bases and J dropped 5 bases, with 5 bases sitting between them. CDR1 and CDR2 (germline): SGHTA, FQGNSA. This CDR3 is CASSYLTGELFF. The CDR3 DNA follows: TGTGCCAGCAGCTACCTTACCGGGGAGCTGTTTTTT. The complete variable domain, with remaining parts taken from reference TRBV7-2 and TRBJ2-2, reads GAGVSQSPSNKVTEKGKDVELRCDPISGHTALYWYRQSLGQGLEFLIYFQGNSAPDKSGLPSDRFSAERTGGSVSTLTIQRTQQEDSAVYLCASSYLTGELFFGEGSRLTVL.

In this sample, this clone turned up a few times. The chain joins TRBV6-1 to TRBJ2-3; weak D call: TRBD1 (5 bases). CDR1 is MNHNS and CDR2 is SASEGT in the germline V gene. The CDR3 length is 17 residues. The V end lost 1 base, the J end lost 2 bases, and 16 bases lay between the germline ends. The CDR3 spells CASSEGVGAYATDTQYF. The DNA of the CDR3 is TGTGCCAGCAGTGAAGGAGTTGGGGCCTACGCCACAGATACGCAGTATTTT.